Listed below are T cell receptor beta chains from one sample, sequenced in a study of cytomegalovirus exposure and HLA in healthy donors. Data came from immunoSEQ multiplex PCR; TCRdb stores just in-frame clones and leaves some out. In the table there are approximately 200,000 clones, more than 75% of which are singletons. The sequencing sample was made of PBMCs. These receptors were obtained from a man in his late teens or twenties in good health and CMV-seropositive. CDR3s include the opening cysteine and the closing phenylalanine or tryptophan. A D gene is named only where the DNA matches it firmly. Clone size is stated in some rows and not others, as once, few, many or a class when expanded.

d_call	clone_size	cdr3_length	v_call	j_call	cdr3_aa	cdr3_nt
TRBD1	.	15	TRBV6-6	TRBJ2-1	CASSYAGQGNNEQFF	TGTGCCAGCAGTTATGCGGGACAGGGCAACAATGAGCAGTTCTTC
TRBD2	.	15	TRBV11-2	TRBJ2-5	CASSSGTSVSETQYF	TGTGCCAGCAGCTCAGGGACTAGCGTTTCAGAGACCCAGTACTTC
TRBD1	.	15	TRBV27	TRBJ2-3	CASILQGTGADTQYF	TGTGCCAGCATTCTACAGGGTACAGGGGCAGATACGCAGTATTTT
.	.	15	TRBV9	TRBJ2-7	CASSPTDNQLREQYF	TGTGCCAGCAGCCCCACGGACAACCAACTACGGGAGCAGTACTTC
TRBD1	.	13	TRBV27	TRBJ1-2	CASSMGQNYGYTF	TGTGCCAGCAGTATGGGACAGAACTATGGCTACACCTTC
.	.	15	TRBV11-2	TRBJ2-1	CASSQNRLVPNEQFF	TGTGCCAGCAGCCAGAATAGACTAGTCCCCAATGAGCAGTTCTTC
.	.	13	TRBV19	TRBJ2-7	CGRLIGPSYEQYF	TGTGGCCGCTTAATTGGGCCATCCTACGAGCAGTACTTC
.	.	15	TRBV6-5	TRBJ2-2	CASRRMAPNTGELFF	TGTGCCAGCCGCAGGATGGCTCCGAACACCGGGGAGCTGTTTTTT
.	.	13	TRBV7-9	TRBJ1-1	CASSLERTIEAFF	TGTGCCAGCAGCTTAGAGCGGACTATTGAAGCTTTCTTT
.	.	13	TRBV25-1	TRBJ2-3	CASSPVFTDTQYF	TGTGCCAGCAGTCCAGTATTCACAGATACGCAGTATTTT
.	.	14	TRBV6-5	TRBJ2-7	CASTPGHKNYEQYF	TGTGCCAGCACCCCGGGACATAAAAACTACGAGCAGTACTTC
.	.	14	TRBV18	TRBJ1-1	CASSPLGGETEAFF	TGTGCCAGCTCACCCCTGGGGGGGGAAACTGAAGCTTTCTTT
TRBD1	.	15	TRBV27	TRBJ1-2	CASRRGQGANYGYTF	TGTGCCAGCAGGCGGGGACAGGGTGCGAACTATGGCTACACCTTC
.	.	16	TRBV4-3	TRBJ2-6	CASSQDRGSGANVLTF	TGCGCCAGCAGCCAAGATAGAGGATCTGGGGCCAACGTCCTGACTTTC
.	.	13	TRBV30	TRBJ1-1	CAWSVLSNTEAFF	TGTGCCTGGAGTGTACTGTCCAACACTGAAGCTTTCTTT
TRBD2	.	15	TRBV5-6	TRBJ2-1	CASSLPGLALGEQFF	TGTGCCAGCAGCCTACCGGGACTAGCGTTAGGTGAGCAGTTCTTC
.	once	14	TRBV18	TRBJ2-6	CASSPRGGANVLTF	TGTGCCAGCTCACCCCGGGGGGGGGCCAACGTCCTGACTTTC
.	.	13	TRBV27	TRBJ2-2	CASSPSATGELFF	TGTGCCAGCAGTCCGAGTGCCACCGGGGAGCTGTTTTTT
TRBD1	.	13	TRBV30	TRBJ2-7	CAWSKNRGAEQYF	TGTGCCTGGAGTAAGAACAGGGGAGCCGAGCAGTACTTC
.	.	17	TRBV19	TRBJ1-1	CASSRLGGQLVNTEAFF	TGTGCCAGTAGTAGACTGGGGGGGCAATTGGTGAACACTGAAGCTTTCTTT
TRBD2	.	14	TRBV5-1	TRBJ2-5	CASTFLRGGETQYF	TGCGCCAGCACCTTCCTACGGGGGGGAGAGACCCAGTACTTC
.	.	16	TRBV5-1	TRBJ2-2	CASRVGSAPNTGELFF	TGCGCCAGCAGGGTCGGGAGTGCCCCGAACACCGGGGAGCTGTTTTTT
.	.	15	TRBV7-8	TRBJ2-7	CASSLAQGGFYEQYF	TGTGCCAGCAGCTTAGCCCAGGGTGGCTTCTACGAGCAGTACTTC
.	.	13	TRBV7-2	TRBJ2-1	CASSLGRASSQFF	TGTGCCAGCAGCTTAGGGAGGGCCTCTTCCCAGTTCTTC
TRBD1	.	17	TRBV2	TRBJ1-5	CASSDLGRTGGLQPQHF	TGTGCCAGCAGTGATTTGGGACGGACAGGGGGCCTTCAGCCCCAGCATTTT
TRBD1	few	16	TRBV11-2	TRBJ1-3	CASSSLEGTAGNTIYF	TGTGCCAGCAGCTCGCTGGAGGGGACAGCTGGAAACACCATATATTTT
TRBD2	.	15	TRBV14	TRBJ2-2	CASSQVPGGTGELFF	TGTGCCAGCAGCCAAGTGCCGGGGGGCACCGGGGAGCTGTTTTTT
.	.	13	TRBV27	TRBJ2-7	CASSLGRAYEQYF	TGTGCCAGCAGTTTAGGCAGGGCCTACGAGCAGTACTTC
.	once	14	TRBV5-4	TRBJ2-7	CASSPVRGSYEQYF	TGTGCCAGCAGCCCCGTCCGAGGGTCCTACGAGCAGTACTTC
.	.	15	TRBV27	TRBJ2-4	CASRELQGAKNIQYF	TGTGCCAGCAGAGAACTCCAGGGGGCCAAAAACATTCAGTACTTC
TRBD2	.	16	TRBV5-6	TRBJ2-5	CASGKSGRGRQETQYF	TGTGCCAGCGGAAAAAGCGGGAGGGGGAGGCAAGAGACCCAGTACTTC
.	.	14	TRBV6-5	TRBJ2-1	CASSYGGSYNEQFF	TGTGCCAGCAGTTACGGAGGGTCCTACAATGAGCAGTTCTTC
.	.	16	TRBV15	TRBJ1-4	CATSRGGGPPGEKLFF	TGTGCCACCAGCAGAGGTGGAGGGCCGCCGGGCGAAAAACTGTTTTTT
TRBD2	once	20	TRBV7-2	TRBJ2-1	CASSLARLAGVGSSYNEQFF	TGTGCCAGCAGCTTAGCGCGATTAGCGGGAGTGGGGAGCTCCTACAATGAGCAGTTCTTC